These 6 T cell receptor beta chains came from one sample sequenced in a study of blood T cell repertoires in COVID-19. Sequencing was performed with immunoSEQ multiplex PCR; in TCRdb, only in-frame clones are kept and a portion is missing. The repertoire holds a few hundred thousand clones, 70% to 90% seen once, with around 5.9% in the top ten. Input material: PBMCs or T cells enriched from blood (not recorded which). The receptors originated from a woman aged 25-40 years who had recovered from COVID-19.

The gene calls are TRBV5-1 and TRBJ2-2; 10 nucleotides agree with TRBD1. After removal of 5 bases from V and 6 bases from J, the junction contained 4 bases not matched to a gene. Germline loops: CDR1 SGHRS, CDR2 YFSETQ. This CDR3 contains 14 residues. As DNA, the CDR3 is TGCGCCAGCAGTCCCGGGACAGGGGCCGGGGAGCTGTTTTTT. This codes for CASSPGTGAGELFF.

The J gene is TRBJ2-3, the V gene TRBV5-1; the match to TRBD1 covers 10 bases. This CDR3 contains 19 residues. J was trimmed by 3 bases and V by 5 bases; bases with no gene match: 18. Germline CDR1 is SGHRS and CDR2 is YFSETQ. The CDR3 is CASRPLGGTGTGVTDTQYF. The CDR3 DNA is TGCGCCAGCAGGCCGCTTGGGGGGACCGGGACAGGGGTAACAGATACGCAGTATTTT.

The chain joins TRBV5-8 to TRBJ2-7; TRBD1 agrees at 9 bases. CDR3 length equals 15 residues. CDR1 and CDR2 from the germline V gene are SGHTS and YDEGEE. V lost 2 bases and J lost 5; bases outside the gene matches: 8. The CDR3 DNA reads TGTGCCAGCAGCTTCTACAGGGGGCGAATTGACGAGCAGTACTTC. Encoded protein: CASSFYRGRIDEQYF.

The V call is TRBV9, the J call TRBJ2-7; the D gene is possibly TRBD2 (6 bases). CDR1 is SGDLS and CDR2 is YYNGEE in the germline V gene. The length of the CDR3 is 14 residues. Trimming left V 4 bases short and J 2 bases short, with 13 bases between. The CDR3 region has the DNA TGTGCCAGCAGCCCAGGGACTGGAGCCTACGAGCAGTACTTC. It codes for CASSPGTGAYEQYF.

The gene calls are TRBV4-3 and TRBJ1-5, with unresolved D. The germline V gene encodes CDR1 LGHNA and CDR2 YSLEER. The CDR3 length is 15 residues. Trimming took off 0 bases at V and 3 bases at J, with 9 bases between the two ends. CDR3 DNA: TGCGCCAGCAGCCAAGAGACGGGGTCCAATCAGCCCCAGCATTTT. This sequence encodes CASSQETGSNQPQHF.

With respect to this clone: One end of the junction is discordant with germline, which a read error may explain. V and J are TRBV30 and TRBJ1-2; D gene unclear. This CDR3 spans 12 amino acids. The germline gives CDR1 GTSNPN, CDR2 SVGIG (reference sequence). The DNA for the CDR3 is TGTGCCTGGAGTGTACTTTCGGCAGGATCCCACTTC. The encoded protein is CAWSVLSAGSHF.